This TCR beta chain was identified during a study of Tregs in tolerant kidney transplant recipients. Study-wide points: The small number of patients limits these findings pending further validation. Nucleotide sequences could not be compared across some patients' samples due to primer changes.

CD4+CD25+CD127- Tregs, CD4+CD25- non-Tregs, CD4 and CD8 cells were sorted. With regard to this clone: Its matching antigen is unknown.

Trimming removed 5 bases from V and 6 bases from J; junction bases left unmatched: 10. The CDR3 has 15 amino acids. Germline loops: CDR1 SGHTA, CDR2 FQGTGA. The protocol was immunoSEQ multiplex PCR, while the TCRdb copy is restricted to in-frame clones and leaves out a portion. The sample lists about 78,000 clones; 80% to 95% were seen once. The starting material was Tregs from blood, obtained before the transplant. V and J are TRBV7-3 and TRBJ2-1, with 7 bases lining up with TRBD2. The receptor was isolated from a human donor who received a combined kidney and bone marrow transplant. The CDR3 region has the DNA TGTGCCAGCAGCCTCGGGGGGTTATGGACCAATGAGCAGTTCTTC. It is translated as CASSLGGLWTNEQFF.